The present TCR beta chain was sequenced within a study of Ad26.COV2.S vaccination and SARS-CoV-2 variants. Study-wide context: Participants got Ad26.COV2.S intramuscularly, once or twice 56 days apart.

The V gene's germline CDR1 is LNHDA and CDR2 SQIVND (reference sequence). The CDR3 loop spans 15 amino acids. V gave up 2 bases and J gave up 3 bases, with 14 bases separating them. Sample treatment: approximately 18 received Ad26.COV2.S at low or high dose, single or two shots; roughly five received placebo; per-sample allocation not given. Material that was analyzed had been drawn on day 63 after the first vaccine or placebo injection. The vaccine antigen was prefusion-stabilized Wuhan SARS-CoV-2 spike. Some clones are missing from TCRdb's copy, which holds only in-frame ones; the method was immunoSEQ multiplex PCR. The table has 300,000 to 350,000 clones, about 82% seen once.

The sequencing used peripheral blood, collected in a trial of Ad26.COV2.S vaccine versus placebo. V usage is TRBV19 and J usage is TRBJ2-7; the D is unclear. This clonotype originated in a person aged 18 to 59 who received the Ad26.COV2.S COVID-19 vaccine or a placebo. For the CDR3, the DNA is TGTGCCAGTAGTATAACCCTTGGGTATAGCTACGAGCAGTACTTC. It specifies CASSITLGYSYEQYF. Complete variable domain (other parts from reference TRBV19 and TRBJ2-7): DGGITQSPKYLFRKEGQNVTLSCEQNLNHDAMYWYRQDPGQGLRLIYYSQIVNDFQKGDIAEGYSVSREKKESFPLTVTSAQKNPTAFYLCASSITLGYSYEQYFGPGTRLTVT.